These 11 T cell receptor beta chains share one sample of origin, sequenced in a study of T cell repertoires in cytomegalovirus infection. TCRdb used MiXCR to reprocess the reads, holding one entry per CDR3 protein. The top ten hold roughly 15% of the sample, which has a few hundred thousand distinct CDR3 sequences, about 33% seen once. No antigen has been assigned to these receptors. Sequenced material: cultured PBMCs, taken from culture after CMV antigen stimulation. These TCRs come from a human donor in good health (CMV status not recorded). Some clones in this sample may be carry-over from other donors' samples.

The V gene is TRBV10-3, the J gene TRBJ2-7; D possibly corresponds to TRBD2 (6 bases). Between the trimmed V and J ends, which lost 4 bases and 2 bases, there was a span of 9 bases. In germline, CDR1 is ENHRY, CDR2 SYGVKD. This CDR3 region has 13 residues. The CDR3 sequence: CAISAGETYEQYV. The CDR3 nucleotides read TGTGCCATCAGTGCGGGGGAAACCTACGAGCAGTACGTC.

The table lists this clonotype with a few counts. The CDR3 sequence: CSAMEEGNQPQHF. The CDR3 bases are TGCAGTGCCATGGAGGAGGGGAATCAGCCCCAGCATTTT. This sequence joins TRBV20-1 and TRBJ1-5, with D perhaps TRBD1 (5 bases). The V gene's germline CDR1 is DFQATT and CDR2 SNEGSKA (reference sequence). The CDR3 runs 13 residues. Trimming cost V 6 bases and J 4 bases, with 13 bases left between them.

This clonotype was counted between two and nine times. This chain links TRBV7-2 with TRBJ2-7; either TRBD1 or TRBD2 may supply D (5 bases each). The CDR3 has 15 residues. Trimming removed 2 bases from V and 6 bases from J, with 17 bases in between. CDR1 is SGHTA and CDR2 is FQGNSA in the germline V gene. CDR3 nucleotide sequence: TGTGCCAGCAGCTTAAACCCGTCTCGGGGCTCCGAGCAGTACTTC. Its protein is CASSLNPSRGSEQYF.

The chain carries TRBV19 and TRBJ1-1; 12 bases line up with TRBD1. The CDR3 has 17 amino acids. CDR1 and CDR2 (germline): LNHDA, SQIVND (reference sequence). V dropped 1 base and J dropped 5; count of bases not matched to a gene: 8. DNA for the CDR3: TGTGCCAGTAGTATAGGGGGGACAGGGGGCGGTTATACTGAAGCTTTCTTT. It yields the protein CASSIGGTGGGYTEAFF.

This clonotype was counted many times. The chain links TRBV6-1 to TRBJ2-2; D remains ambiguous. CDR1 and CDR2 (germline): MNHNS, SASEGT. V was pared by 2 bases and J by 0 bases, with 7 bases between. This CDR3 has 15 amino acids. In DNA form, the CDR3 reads TGTGCCAGCAGTGAACAGGCCTCGAACACCGGGGAGCTGTTTTTT. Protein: CASSEQASNTGELFF.

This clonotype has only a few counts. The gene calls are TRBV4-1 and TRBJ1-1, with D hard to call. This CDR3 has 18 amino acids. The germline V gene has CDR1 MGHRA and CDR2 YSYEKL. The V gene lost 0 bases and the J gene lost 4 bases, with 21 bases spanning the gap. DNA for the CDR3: TGCGCCAGCAGCCAAGATCGGTCTGGCGCGGGGAAGTCCACTGAAGCTTTCTTT. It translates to CASSQDRSGAGKSTEAFF.

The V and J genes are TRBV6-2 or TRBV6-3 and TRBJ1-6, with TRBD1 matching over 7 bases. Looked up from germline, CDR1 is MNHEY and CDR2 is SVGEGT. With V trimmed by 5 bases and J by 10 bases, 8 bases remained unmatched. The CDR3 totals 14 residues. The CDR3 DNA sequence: TGTGCCAGCAGTGATTGGACAGGTCGGTCACCCCTCCACTTT. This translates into CASSDWTGRSPLHF.

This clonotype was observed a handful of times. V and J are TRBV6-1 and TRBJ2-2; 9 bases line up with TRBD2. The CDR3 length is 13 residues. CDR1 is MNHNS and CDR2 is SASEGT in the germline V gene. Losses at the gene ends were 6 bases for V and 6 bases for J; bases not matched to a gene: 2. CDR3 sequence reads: CASRREGPGELFF. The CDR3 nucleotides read TGTGCCAGCAGGCGGGAGGGCCCCGGGGAGCTGTTTTTT.

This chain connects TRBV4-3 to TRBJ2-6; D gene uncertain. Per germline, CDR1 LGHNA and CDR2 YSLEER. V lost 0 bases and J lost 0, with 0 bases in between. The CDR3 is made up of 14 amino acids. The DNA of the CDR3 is TGCGCCAGCAGCCAAGACTCTGGGGCCAACGTCCTGACTTTC. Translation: CASSQDSGANVLTF.

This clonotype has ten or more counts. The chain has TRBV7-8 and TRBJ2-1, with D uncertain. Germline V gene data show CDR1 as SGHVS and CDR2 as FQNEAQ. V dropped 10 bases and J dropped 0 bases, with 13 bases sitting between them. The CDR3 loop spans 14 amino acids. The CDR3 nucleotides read TGTGCCACACTCCCGGGCAGCTCCTACAATGAGCAGTTCTTC. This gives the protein CATLPGSSYNEQFF.

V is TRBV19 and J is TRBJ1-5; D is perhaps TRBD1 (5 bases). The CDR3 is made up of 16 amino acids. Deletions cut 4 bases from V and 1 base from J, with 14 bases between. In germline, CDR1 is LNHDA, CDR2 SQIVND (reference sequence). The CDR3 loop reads CASSTAQGRSNQPQHF. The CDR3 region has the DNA TGTGCCAGTAGTACCGCTCAGGGTAGGAGCAATCAGCCCCAGCATTTT. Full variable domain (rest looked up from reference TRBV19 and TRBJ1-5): DGGITQSPKYLFRKEGQNVTLSCEQNLNHDAMYWYRQDPGQGLRLIYYSQIVNDFQKGDIAEGYSVSREKKESFPLTVTSAQKNPTAFYLCASSTAQGRSNQPQHFGDGTRLSIL.